Listed here is a single T cell receptor (beta chain). This clonotype was counted a few times. This receptor's antigen is unknown. Base quality data are lacking; no much larger clone is found one base away. The CDR3 contains 14 residues, cysteine and phenylalanine counted. Only the CDR3 DNA stays, 42 bases, in frame from base 1. V is shortened by 3 bases, J by 5 bases, and the region joining them spans 13 bases. CDR1 and CDR2 are drawn from the germline V gene: KGHSH, LQKENI. This sample was included in a study of esophageal squamous cell carcinoma under preoperative chemotherapy (dated by TCRdb to the late 2010s). Notes on the research overall: Both tumor-infiltrating lymphocytes and peripheral blood T cells had their TCR repertoires profiled in the study. The study examined the effect of paclitaxel-nedaplatin chemotherapy on T-cell receptor repertoires in patients with esophageal squamous cell carcinoma. About five patients with primary esophageal squamous cell carcinoma were included in the cohort. Repertoires from samples obtained before paclitaxel-nedaplatin therapy were compared with repertoires from samples obtained after paclitaxel-nedaplatin therapy.

Read against the paper, the sample's time point label means: after preoperative PTX-NDP chemotherapy. Before surgery, patients were given paclitaxel-nedaplatin as preoperative chemotherapy. Overall study results and their limits: A small cohort was used, with only a few patients with esophageal squamous cell carcinoma being analyzed. Rather than arising solely from local clonal changes, post-treatment tumor-infiltrating lymphocytes appeared to come partly from peripheral T cells that migrated into the tumor. Immediate and substantial changes in clonotype frequency were induced by paclitaxel-nedaplatin therapy, and contraction rather than amplification was more likely to be observed among abundant clones. After chemotherapy, TCR diversity rose significantly in peripheral T cells, but this increase was not seen in tumor-infiltrating lymphocytes.

Libraries came from PCR. The sequencing machine was a HiSeq X Ten. High-throughput sequencing was used to characterize TCR repertoires. Using fastp at Q25 and MiXCR, TCRdb reprocessed the public reads and kept productive beta chains. Each entry is one CDR3 protein sequence, shown with its most common DNA and genes. Present in this sample are 34,000 or so distinct CDR3 sequences, 40% to 65% of which were seen just once. The leading ten clones occupy approximately 25% of the sample. This sample was gathered from a patient given preoperative chemotherapy. The TCR sequence derives from a human donor with esophageal squamous cell carcinoma. The donor label of this sample is uncertain. The chain is assembled from TRBV18 and TRBJ2-5, with TRBD1 perhaps the D gene, on 7 matching bases. The bases read TGTGCCAGCTCACCTGACAGGGAGGTGGAGACCCAGTACTTC. Protein translation: CASSPDREVETQYF.